This T cell receptor beta chain was sequenced for a study of early T cells in non-severe SARS-CoV-2 infection. At the level of the study: Sequencing of unsorted whole blood was done on bulk RNA, leaving chains unpaired. Whole-study results and caveats: Database matching using VDJdb favored anti-spike CD8 responses, with private and CD4 specificities left missing.

Judged by abundance, this clonotype is medium-sized. The antigen is not known. Individual cDNA molecules each received unique molecular identifiers attached to them. TCRdb re-derived calls from the 5' RACE reads in MiXCR, one entry per CDR3 protein. Of tens of thousands of distinct CDR3 sequences listed, roughly 5% are singletons. From germline, CDR1 is LNHDA and CDR2 SQIVND (reference sequence). CDR3 length: 17 amino acids. V was cut by 7 bases and J by 0 bases, with 16 bases left in between. The sequencing sample was made of whole blood. The chain is built from TRBV19 and TRBJ2-6; D gene ambiguous. This clonotype was sampled from an adult who was a healthcare worker with PCR-confirmed SARS-CoV-2 infection or an uninfected control (not recorded which). The CDR3 protein is CASTNSHILSGANVLTF. CDR3 DNA sequence: TGTGCCAGTACCAACAGTCACATACTCTCTGGGGCCAACGTCCTGACTTTC.